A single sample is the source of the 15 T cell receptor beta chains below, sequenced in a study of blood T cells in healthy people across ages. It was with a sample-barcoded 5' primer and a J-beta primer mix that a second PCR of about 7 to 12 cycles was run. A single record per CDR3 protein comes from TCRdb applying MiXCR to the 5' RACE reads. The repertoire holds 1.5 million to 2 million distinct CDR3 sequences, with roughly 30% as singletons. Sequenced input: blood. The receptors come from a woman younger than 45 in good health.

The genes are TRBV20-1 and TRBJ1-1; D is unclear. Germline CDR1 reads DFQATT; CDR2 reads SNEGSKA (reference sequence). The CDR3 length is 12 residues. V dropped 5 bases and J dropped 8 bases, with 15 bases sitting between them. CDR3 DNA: TGCAGTGCTGGAGTTACAGAGAAAGAAGCTTTCTTT. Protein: CSAGVTEKEAFF.

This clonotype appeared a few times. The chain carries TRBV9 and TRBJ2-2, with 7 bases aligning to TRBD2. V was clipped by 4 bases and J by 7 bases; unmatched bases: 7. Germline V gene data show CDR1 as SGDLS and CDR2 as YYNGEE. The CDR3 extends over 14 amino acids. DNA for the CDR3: TGTGCCAGCAGCCCTCTAACGGGGGGCGGGGAGCTGTTTTTT. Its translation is CASSPLTGGGELFF.

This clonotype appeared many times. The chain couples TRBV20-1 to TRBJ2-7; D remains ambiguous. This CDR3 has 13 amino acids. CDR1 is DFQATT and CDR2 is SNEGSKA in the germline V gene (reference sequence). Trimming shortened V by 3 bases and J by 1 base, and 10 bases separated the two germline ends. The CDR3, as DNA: TGCAGTGCTAGTTCAGGTCGGTCCTACGAGCAGTACTTC. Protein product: CSASSGRSYEQYF.

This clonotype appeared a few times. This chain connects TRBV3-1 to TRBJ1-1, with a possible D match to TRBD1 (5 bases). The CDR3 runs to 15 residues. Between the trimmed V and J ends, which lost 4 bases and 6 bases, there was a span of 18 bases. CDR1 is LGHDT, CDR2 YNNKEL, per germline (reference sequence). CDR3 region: CASSLGGGMGAEAFF. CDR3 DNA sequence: TGTGCCAGCAGCCTGGGGGGGGGTATGGGTGCTGAAGCTTTCTTT.

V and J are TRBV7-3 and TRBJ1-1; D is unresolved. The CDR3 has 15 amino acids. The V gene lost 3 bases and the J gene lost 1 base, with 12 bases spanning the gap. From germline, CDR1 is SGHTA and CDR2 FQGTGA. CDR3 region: CASSLAEIPNTEAFF. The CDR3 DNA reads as TGTGCCAGCAGCTTGGCAGAGATACCGAACACTGAAGCTTTCTTT.

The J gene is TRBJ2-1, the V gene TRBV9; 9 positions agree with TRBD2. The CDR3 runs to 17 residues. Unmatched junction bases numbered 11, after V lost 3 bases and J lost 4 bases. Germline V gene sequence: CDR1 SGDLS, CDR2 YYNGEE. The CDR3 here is CASSEGFRSGGYNEQFF. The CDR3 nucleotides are TGTGCCAGCAGCGAGGGGTTTCGGAGCGGGGGGTACAATGAGCAGTTCTTC.

The CDR3 is CASSPEGLVVSYNEQFF. CDR3 bases: TGTGCCAGCAGCCCCGAAGGACTAGTGGTTTCCTACAATGAGCAGTTCTTC. The chain employs TRBV12-3 or TRBV12-4 and TRBJ2-1, with 7 nucleotides matching TRBD2. The CDR3 loop spans 17 amino acids. Losses at the gene ends were 6 bases for V and 1 base for J; bases not matched to a gene: 12.

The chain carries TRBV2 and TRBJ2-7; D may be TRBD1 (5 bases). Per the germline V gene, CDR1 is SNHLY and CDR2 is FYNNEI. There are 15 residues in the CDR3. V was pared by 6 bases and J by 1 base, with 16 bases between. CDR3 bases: TGTGCCAGCAGGATGCCGACAGAGGAATCCTACGAGCAGTACTTC. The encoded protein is CASRMPTEESYEQYF.

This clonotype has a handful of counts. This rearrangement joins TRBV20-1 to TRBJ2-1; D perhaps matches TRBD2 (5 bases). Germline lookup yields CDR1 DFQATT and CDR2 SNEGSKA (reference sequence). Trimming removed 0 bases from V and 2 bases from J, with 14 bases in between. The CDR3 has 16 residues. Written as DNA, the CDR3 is TGCAGTGCTAGAGATCCGAGCCCCGGGGCCTACAATGAGCAGTTCTTC. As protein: CSARDPSPGAYNEQFF.

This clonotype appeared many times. CDR3 protein: CASSPSGQLAKNIQYF. DNA for the CDR3: TGTGCCAGCAGTCCCTCGGGACAGCTAGCCAAAAACATTCAGTACTTC. The chain combines TRBV27 with TRBJ2-4; 7 nucleotides align to TRBD1. Germline V CDR1 and CDR2: MNHEY, SMNVEV (reference sequence). The CDR3 runs to 16 residues. Germline trimming cut 5 bases from V and 0 bases from J; bases unmatched to any gene: 7.

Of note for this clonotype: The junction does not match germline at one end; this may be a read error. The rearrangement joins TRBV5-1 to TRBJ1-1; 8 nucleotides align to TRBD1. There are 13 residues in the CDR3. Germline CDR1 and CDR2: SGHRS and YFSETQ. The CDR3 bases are TGCGCCTGCAGCACCACAGGGGGCACTGAAGCTTTCTTT. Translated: CACSTTGGTEAFF.

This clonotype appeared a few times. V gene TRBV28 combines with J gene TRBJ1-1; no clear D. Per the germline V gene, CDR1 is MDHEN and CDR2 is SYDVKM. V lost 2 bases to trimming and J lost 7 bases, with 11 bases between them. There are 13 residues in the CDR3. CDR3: CASSLGLLVEAFF. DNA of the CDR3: TGTGCCAGCAGTTTAGGCCTCTTAGTTGAAGCTTTCTTT.

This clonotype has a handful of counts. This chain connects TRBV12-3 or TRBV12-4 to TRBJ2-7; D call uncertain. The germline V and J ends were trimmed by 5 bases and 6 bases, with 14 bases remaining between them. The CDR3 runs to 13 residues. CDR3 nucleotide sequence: TGTGCCAGCAGTCCACGGGCCCTGGGCGAGCAGTACTTC. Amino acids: CASSPRALGEQYF.

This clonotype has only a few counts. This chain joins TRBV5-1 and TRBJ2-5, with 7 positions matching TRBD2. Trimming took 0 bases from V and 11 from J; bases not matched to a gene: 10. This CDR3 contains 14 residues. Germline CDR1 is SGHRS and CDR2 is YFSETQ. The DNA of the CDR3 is TGCGCCAGCAGCTTGGCTGCGGGGGTCCAAGAGCAGTACTTC. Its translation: CASSLAAGVQEQYF.

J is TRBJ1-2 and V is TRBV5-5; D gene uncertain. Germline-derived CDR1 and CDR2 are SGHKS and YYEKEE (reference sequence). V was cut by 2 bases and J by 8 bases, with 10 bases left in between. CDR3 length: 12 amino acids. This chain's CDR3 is CASSLSSMGYTF. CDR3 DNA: TGTGCCAGCAGCTTATCCTCGATGGGCTACACCTTC.